This TCR beta chain was retrieved from a study of siplizumab effects on memory and regulatory T cells. This clone appeared once. Its antigen remains unknown. Per germline, CDR1 LNHDA and CDR2 SQIVND (reference sequence). V was cut by 6 bases and J by 5 bases, with 11 bases left in between. This CDR3 has 13 amino acids. The table came from immunoSEQ multiplex PCR; TCRdb's copy has only in-frame clones and leaves some out. The table shows tens of thousands of clones, with 90% to 97% occurring only once. General study points: Controls showed an average of roughly 25% Treg-derived mappable alloreactive CD4+ clones, while siplizumab showed 55% to 80%. Under siplizumab, alloreactive sequences traced to unstimulated CD4+ memory cells were significantly reduced. Researchers did not confirm the suppressive function of proliferating Tregs from siplizumab cultures.

The receptor comes from a human donor in good health. The J gene is TRBJ2-1, the V gene TRBV19; D is uncertain. The sample was naive CD8+ T cells sorted from blood. The CDR3 DNA is TGTGCCAGTAGAGGATACTCTAACAATGAGCAGTTCTTC. It encodes CASRGYSNNEQFF. The variable domain in full, with the rest retrieved from reference TRBV19 and TRBJ2-1, is DGGITQSPKYLFRKEGQNVTLSCEQNLNHDAMYWYRQDPGQGLRLIYYSQIVNDFQKGDIAEGYSVSREKKESFPLTVTSAQKNPTAFYLCASRGYSNNEQFFGPGTRLTVL.